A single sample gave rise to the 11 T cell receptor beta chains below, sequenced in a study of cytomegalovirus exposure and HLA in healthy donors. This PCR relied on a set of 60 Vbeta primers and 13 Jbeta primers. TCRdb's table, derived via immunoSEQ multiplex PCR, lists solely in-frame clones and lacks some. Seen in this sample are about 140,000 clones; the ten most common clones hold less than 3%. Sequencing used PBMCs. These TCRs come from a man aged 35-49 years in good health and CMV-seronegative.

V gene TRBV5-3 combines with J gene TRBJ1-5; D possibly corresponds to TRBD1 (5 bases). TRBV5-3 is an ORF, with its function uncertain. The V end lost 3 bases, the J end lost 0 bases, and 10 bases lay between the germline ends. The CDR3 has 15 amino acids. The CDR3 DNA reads TGTGCCAGAAGCTGGAAGGGGCTTAGCAATCAGCCCCAGCATTTT. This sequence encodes CARSWKGLSNQPQHF.

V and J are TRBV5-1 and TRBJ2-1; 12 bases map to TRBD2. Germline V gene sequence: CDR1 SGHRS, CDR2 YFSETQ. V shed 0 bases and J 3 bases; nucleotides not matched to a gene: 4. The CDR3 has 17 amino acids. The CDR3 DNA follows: TGCGCCAGCAGCTTGGCCACTAGCGGGGGGTTCTACAATGAGCAGTTCTTC. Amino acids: CASSLATSGGFYNEQFF. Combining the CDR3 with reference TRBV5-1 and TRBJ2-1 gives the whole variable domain KAGVTQTPRYLIKTRGQQVTLSCSPISGHRSVSWYQQTPGQGLQFLFEYFSETQRNKGNFPGRFSGRQFSNSRSEMNVSTLELGDSALYLCASSLATSGGFYNEQFFGPGTRLTVL.

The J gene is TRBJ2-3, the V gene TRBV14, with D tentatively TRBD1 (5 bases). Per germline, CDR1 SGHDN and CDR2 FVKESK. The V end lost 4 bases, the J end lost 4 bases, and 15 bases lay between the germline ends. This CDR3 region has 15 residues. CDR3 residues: CASSPLPGLSDTQYF. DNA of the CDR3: TGTGCCAGCAGCCCCCTGCCAGGGTTGTCAGATACGCAGTATTTT.

The CDR3 coding sequence is TGTGCCAGCAGCTTAGGAGGAGGAGAGGATACGCAGTATTTT. This sequence encodes CASSLGGGEDTQYF. This chain connects TRBV11-2 to TRBJ2-3; TRBD2 is a possible D gene (5 bases). Trimming removed 1 base at V and 6 bases at J, with 11 bases between. The CDR3 has 14 residues. Per the germline V gene, CDR1 is SGHAT and CDR2 is FQNNGV.

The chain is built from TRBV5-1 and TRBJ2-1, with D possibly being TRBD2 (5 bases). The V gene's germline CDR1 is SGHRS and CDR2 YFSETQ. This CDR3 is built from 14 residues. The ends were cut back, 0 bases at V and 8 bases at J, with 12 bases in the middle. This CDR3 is CASSLALASYEQFF. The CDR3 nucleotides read TGCGCCAGCAGCTTGGCTCTAGCTAGTTATGAGCAGTTCTTC. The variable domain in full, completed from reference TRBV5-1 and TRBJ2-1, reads KAGVTQTPRYLIKTRGQQVTLSCSPISGHRSVSWYQQTPGQGLQFLFEYFSETQRNKGNFPGRFSGRQFSNSRSEMNVSTLELGDSALYLCASSLALASYEQFFGPGTRLTVL.

The DNA of the CDR3 is TGTGCCAGTAGCCCCCGGTCAGGCTTGGTCAAAAACATTCAGTACTTC. This sequence encodes CASSPRSGLVKNIQYF. The gene calls are TRBV19 and TRBJ2-4; D call uncertain. This CDR3 is 16 amino acids long. Trimming cost V 6 bases and J 3 bases, with 18 bases left between them. The germline V gene encodes CDR1 LNHDA and CDR2 SQIVND (reference sequence).

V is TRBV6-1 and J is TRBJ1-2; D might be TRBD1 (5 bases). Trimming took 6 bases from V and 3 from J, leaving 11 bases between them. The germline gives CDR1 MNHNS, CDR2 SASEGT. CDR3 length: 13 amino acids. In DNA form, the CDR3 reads TGTGCCAGCAGCGCCCGGGACTACTATGGCTACACCTTC. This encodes CASSARDYYGYTF.

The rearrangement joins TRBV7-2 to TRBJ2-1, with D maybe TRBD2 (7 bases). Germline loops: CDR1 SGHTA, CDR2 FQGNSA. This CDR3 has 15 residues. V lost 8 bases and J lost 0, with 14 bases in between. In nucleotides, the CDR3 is TGTGCCAGCGGTAGTCGGGGGGCCTCCTACAATGAGCAGTTCTTC. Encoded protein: CASGSRGASYNEQFF.

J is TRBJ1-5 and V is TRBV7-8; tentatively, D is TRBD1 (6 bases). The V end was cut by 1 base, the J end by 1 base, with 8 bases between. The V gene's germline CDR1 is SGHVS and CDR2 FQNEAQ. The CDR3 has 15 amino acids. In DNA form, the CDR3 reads TGTGCCAGCAGCTTAGACGGACAGAGCAATCAGCCCCAGCATTTT. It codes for CASSLDGQSNQPQHF.

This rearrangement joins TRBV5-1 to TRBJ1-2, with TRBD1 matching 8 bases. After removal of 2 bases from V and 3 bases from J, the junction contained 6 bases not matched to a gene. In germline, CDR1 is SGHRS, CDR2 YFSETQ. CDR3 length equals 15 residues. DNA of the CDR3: TGCGCCAGCAGCTTCGGCAGGGGGCAGGACTATGGCTACACCTTC. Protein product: CASSFGRGQDYGYTF.

The CDR3 coding sequence is TGTGCCAGCAGTGAAAGTGGGCTCTCTGGGGCCAACGTCCTGACTTTC. It codes for CASSESGLSGANVLTF. The chain recombines TRBV25-1 with TRBJ2-6, with unresolved D. The ends were cut back, 2 bases at V and 0 bases at J, with 8 bases in the middle. This CDR3 has 16 amino acids. Germline CDR1 MGHDK, CDR2 SYGVNS.